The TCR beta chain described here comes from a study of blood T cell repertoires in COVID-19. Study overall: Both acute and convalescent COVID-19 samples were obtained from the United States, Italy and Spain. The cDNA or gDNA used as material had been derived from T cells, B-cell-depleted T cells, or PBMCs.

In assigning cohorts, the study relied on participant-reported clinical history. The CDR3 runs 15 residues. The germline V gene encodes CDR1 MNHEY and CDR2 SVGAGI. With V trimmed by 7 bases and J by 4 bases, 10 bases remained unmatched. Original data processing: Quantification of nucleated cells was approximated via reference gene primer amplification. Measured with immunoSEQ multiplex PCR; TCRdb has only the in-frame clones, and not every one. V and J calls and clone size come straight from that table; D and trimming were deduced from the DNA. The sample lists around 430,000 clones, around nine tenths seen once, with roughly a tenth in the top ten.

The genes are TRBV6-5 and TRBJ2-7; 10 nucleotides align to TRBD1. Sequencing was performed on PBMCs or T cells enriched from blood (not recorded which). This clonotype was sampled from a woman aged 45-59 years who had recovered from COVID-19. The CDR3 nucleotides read TGTGCCAGCACCCGGACCGGGACAGGGGTATACGAGCAGTACTTC. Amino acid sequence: CASTRTGTGVYEQYF.